Described below is a single T cell receptor beta chain sequence and its context. This clonotype was counted a few times. The antigen it recognizes is unknown. Base qualities were left out, and no much larger clone turns up one base away. This specimen comes from a study of blood T cells in healthy people across ages (dated by TCRdb to between 2015 and 2016). At the level of the whole study: Template switching captured roughly one uniquely barcoded TCR beta cDNA molecule per two T cells in model experiments. The study analyzed two additional independent replicas of 1 million unique cDNA reads from the same blood draw for two donors, one aged 18 to 29 and one aged 80 or older. To avoid experimental bias, donors of different ages were spread randomly across the sequencing lanes. The donors were divided into four age groups: young (average around 17 years), middle-aged (about 39), aged (roughly 66) and long-lived (around 87). The study measured age-related changes in TCR beta repertoire diversity using deep sequencing normalized with unique cDNA molecular identifiers. What the research found in general, with its limitations: Compared with the aged group, the long-lived group had more naive CD4+ T cells, fewer expanded clones and increased TCR diversity, suggesting age selection. Observed TCR beta diversity per million T cells fell roughly linearly with age, and a significant reduction was already apparent by age around 40. Because donor CMV infection status was unknown, age-related changes in expanded clonotypes were potentially confounded. Estimates of total diversity from one million sequenced T cells were regarded as lower bounds and underestimates. The percentage of naive T cells measured by flow cytometry correlated strongly with observed TCR beta diversity. Since profiling was done on bulk unsorted PBMCs, naive and antigen-experienced compartments could not be conclusively compared.

Libraries were made using 5' RACE. These reads were obtained on an Illumina HiSeq 2500. A second about 7 to 12 cycle PCR used a sample-barcoded 5' primer and a J-beta primer mix. A unique molecular identifier was introduced onto each TCR beta cDNA molecule by a template-switch 5' adaptor carrying 12 random nucleotides. At least 2.5 million CDR3-containing paired-end reads were obtained from each sample. The Mint cDNA synthesis kit, primed by a TRBC-specific oligonucleotide, was used to synthesize first-strand cDNA from all RNA. Following uracil-DNA glycosylase treatment, a first 18-cycle PCR with universal primers M1SS and BC2_uni_R was performed on all cDNA. Regarding the original processing steps: For normalization, 1 million high-quality reads, each with a distinct molecular identifier, were randomly selected from each sample. Instead of being binned into consensus sequences, reads with shared molecular identifiers were discarded. MiTCR, run with a Q25 quality threshold and the strictest error-elimination algorithm, handled CDR3 identification, clonotype clustering and error correction. A nonparametric unseen species model using Euler transformation provided a lower-bound estimate of total TCR beta diversity. Using fastp at Q25 and MiXCR, TCRdb reprocessed the public reads and kept productive beta chains. Every distinct CDR3 protein forms one entry, paired with its most common genes and DNA. TCRdb, rather than the study authors, made the V and J calls. The sample table holds some 1.5 million distinct CDR3 sequences, of which under 30% were seen once. Jointly, the top ten make up roughly 8% of the sample.

The germline V gene (reference sequence) yields DFQATT for CDR1 and SNEGSKA for CDR2. Counted from cysteine to phenylalanine, this CDR3 has 12 amino acids. Only the CDR3 DNA stays, 36 bases, in frame from base 1. V gives up 1 base and J gives up 7 bases, and the segment between their germline ends measures 5 bases. The roughly 39 donors, aged about 6 to 95 years, were systemically healthy Caucasian individuals from Russia. Roughly 9 milliliters of peripheral blood were drawn from each donor into EDTA-treated Vacutainer tubes. Ficoll-Paque density-gradient centrifugation was used to isolate PBMCs, with at least 6 million obtained per sample. Trizol reagent was used to extract total RNA from the PBMCs, yielding at least 6 micrograms per sample. Naive CD45RAhigh/CD27high T cell percentages were measured by flow cytometry on a PBMC aliquot from every donor.

This sequence was found in a woman between 25 and 40 years old in good health. The sequence is built from TRBV20-1 and TRBJ1-6; no D gene is confidently identified. The sample consisted of blood. The CDR3 region reads CSARATNSPLHF. The bases read TGCAGTGCTAGAGCAACAAATTCACCCCTCCACTTT.